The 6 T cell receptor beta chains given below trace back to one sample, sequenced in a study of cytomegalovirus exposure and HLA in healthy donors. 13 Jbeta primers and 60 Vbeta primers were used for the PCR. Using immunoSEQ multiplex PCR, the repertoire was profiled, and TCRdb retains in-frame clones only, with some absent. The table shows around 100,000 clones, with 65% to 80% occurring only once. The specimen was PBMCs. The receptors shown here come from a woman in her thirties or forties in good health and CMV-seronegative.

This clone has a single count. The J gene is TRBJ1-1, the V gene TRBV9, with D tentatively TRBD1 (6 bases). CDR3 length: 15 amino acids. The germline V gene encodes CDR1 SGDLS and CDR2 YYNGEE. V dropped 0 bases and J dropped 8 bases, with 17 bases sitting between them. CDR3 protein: CASSVVEGEGAEAFF. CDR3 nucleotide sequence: TGTGCCAGCAGCGTAGTTGAGGGGGAGGGCGCAGAAGCTTTCTTT.

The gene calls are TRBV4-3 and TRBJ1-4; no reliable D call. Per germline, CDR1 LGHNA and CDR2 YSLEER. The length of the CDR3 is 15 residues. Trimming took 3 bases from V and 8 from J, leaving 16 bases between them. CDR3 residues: CASSQPPSRGEKLFF. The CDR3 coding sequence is TGCGCCAGCAGCCAGCCGCCGAGCCGCGGGGAAAAACTGTTTTTT.

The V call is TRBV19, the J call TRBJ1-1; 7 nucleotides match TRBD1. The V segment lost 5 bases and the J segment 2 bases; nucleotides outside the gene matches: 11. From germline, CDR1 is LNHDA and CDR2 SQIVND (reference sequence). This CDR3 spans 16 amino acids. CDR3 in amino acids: CASSLAWGQPNTEAFF. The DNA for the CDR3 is TGTGCCAGTAGTCTGGCGTGGGGACAGCCAAACACTGAAGCTTTCTTT. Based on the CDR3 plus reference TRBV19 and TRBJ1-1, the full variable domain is DGGITQSPKYLFRKEGQNVTLSCEQNLNHDAMYWYRQDPGQGLRLIYYSQIVNDFQKGDIAEGYSVSREKKESFPLTVTSAQKNPTAFYLCASSLAWGQPNTEAFFGQGTRLTVV.

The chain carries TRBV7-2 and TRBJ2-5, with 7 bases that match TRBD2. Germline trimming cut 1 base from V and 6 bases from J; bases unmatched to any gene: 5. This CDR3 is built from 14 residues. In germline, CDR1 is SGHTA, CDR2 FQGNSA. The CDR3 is CASSLGGGGKTQYF. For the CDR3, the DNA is TGTGCCAGCAGCTTAGGGGGGGGTGGCAAGACCCAGTACTTC.

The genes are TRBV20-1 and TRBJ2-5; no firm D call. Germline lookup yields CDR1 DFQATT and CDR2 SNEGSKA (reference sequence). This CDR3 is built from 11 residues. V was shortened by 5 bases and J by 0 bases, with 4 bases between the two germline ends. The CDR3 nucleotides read TGCAGTGCTTTAAACCAAGAGACCCAGTACTTC. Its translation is CSALNQETQYF.

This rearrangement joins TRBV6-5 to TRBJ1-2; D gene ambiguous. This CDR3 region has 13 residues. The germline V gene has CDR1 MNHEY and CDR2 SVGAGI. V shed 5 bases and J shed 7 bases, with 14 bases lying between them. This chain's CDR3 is CASSGRWGAGYTF. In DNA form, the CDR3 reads TGTGCCAGCAGTGGAAGGTGGGGAGCTGGCTACACCTTC.